This section outlines one T cell receptor beta chain sequence together with its context. In the original workflow: The authors estimated nucleated cell counts from reference gene primer amplification. The protocol was immunoSEQ multiplex PCR, while the TCRdb copy is restricted to in-frame clones and leaves out a portion. The V and J calls and clone size were taken over from that table, and D and trimming were inferred from the DNA. The table includes 84,000 or so clones, around four fifths detected once. The CDR3 totals 14 residues. In germline, CDR1 is SEHNR, CDR2 FQNEAQ (reference sequence). Trimming stripped 5 bases from V and 2 bases from J, with 10 bases between. This record comes from a study of blood T cell repertoires in COVID-19. Study in general: COVID-19 samples, acute and convalescent, were from the United States, Italy and Spain. PBMCs, B-cell-depleted T cells, or T cells provided the cDNA or gDNA that made up the material.

The source is a man between 70 and 80 years old with acute or convalescent COVID-19. Material for sequencing was peripheral blood. The chain uses TRBV7-9 and TRBJ1-3; weak D call: TRBD1 (5 bases). CDR3 amino acids: CASSPGIAGNTIYF. DNA for the CDR3: TGTGCCAGCAGCCCAGGGATCGCTGGAAACACCATATATTTT.